The text below deals with one T cell receptor beta chain. In the study's own analysis: By means of reference gene primer amplification, nucleated cell counts were estimated. The data were produced by immunoSEQ multiplex PCR, yet TCRdb's version contains in-frame clones alone and is incomplete. Clone size and the V and J calls come from that table; the DNA yielded D and trimming. Counted here are 200,000 to 300,000 clones, around 80% occurring once; the ten biggest clones make up 4.2%. The sample originates from a study of blood T cell repertoires in COVID-19. Study overall: Specimens from acute and convalescent COVID-19 originated in the United States, Italy and Spain. The analysed material was cDNA or gDNA that came from T cells, B-cell-depleted T cells, or PBMCs.

The sequenced material came from peripheral blood. The source is a man between 60 and 70 years old with acute or convalescent COVID-19.

In nucleotides, the CDR3 is TGTGCCAGCAGGATCGACAGTTCTCGGCAGTACTTC. This sequence encodes CASRIDSSRQYF. J is TRBJ2-7 and V is TRBV2; TRBD1 is a possible D gene (5 bases). With 6 bases removed from V and 9 bases from J, the gap between germline ends came to 15 bases. Germline CDR1 reads SNHLY; CDR2 reads FYNNEI. This CDR3 is built from 12 residues.